What follows is one T cell receptor beta chain and its context. Clones were sequenced by immunoSEQ multiplex PCR, and TCRdb holds only the in-frame ones, with some missing. The sample yields 95,000 to 150,000 clones, 85% to 90% seen once. This entry belongs to a study of blood T cell repertoires in COVID-19. This CDR3 has 14 residues. The V end was cut by 5 bases, the J end by 4 bases, with 14 bases between. The germline gives CDR1 LNHDA, CDR2 SQIVND (reference sequence). V gene TRBV19 combines with J gene TRBJ1-2, with a possible D match to TRBD1 (6 bases). The sequence was obtained from a human donor in a cohort sampled during active COVID-19. What was sequenced was peripheral blood. CDR3 nucleotide sequence: TGTGCCAGTAGTCCCGCGGGGGGCCCCTATGGCTACACCTTC. Translating gives CASSPAGGPYGYTF.